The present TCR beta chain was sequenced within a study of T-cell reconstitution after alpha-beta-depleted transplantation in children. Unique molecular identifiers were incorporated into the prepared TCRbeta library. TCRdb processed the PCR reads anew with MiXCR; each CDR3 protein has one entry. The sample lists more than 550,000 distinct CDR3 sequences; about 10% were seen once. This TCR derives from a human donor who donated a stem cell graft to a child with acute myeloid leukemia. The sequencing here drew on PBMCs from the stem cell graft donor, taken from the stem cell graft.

The CDR3 protein is CASRPAAGRSGELFF. In DNA form, the CDR3 reads TGTGCCAGCAGGCCTGCGGCCGGGAGGTCCGGGGAGCTGTTTTTT. The V and J genes are TRBV7-2 and TRBJ2-2; TRBD2 aligns across 7 bases. This CDR3 is built from 15 residues. Germline-derived CDR1 and CDR2 are SGHTA and FQGNSA. V dropped 6 bases and J dropped 6; count of bases not matched to a gene: 10.